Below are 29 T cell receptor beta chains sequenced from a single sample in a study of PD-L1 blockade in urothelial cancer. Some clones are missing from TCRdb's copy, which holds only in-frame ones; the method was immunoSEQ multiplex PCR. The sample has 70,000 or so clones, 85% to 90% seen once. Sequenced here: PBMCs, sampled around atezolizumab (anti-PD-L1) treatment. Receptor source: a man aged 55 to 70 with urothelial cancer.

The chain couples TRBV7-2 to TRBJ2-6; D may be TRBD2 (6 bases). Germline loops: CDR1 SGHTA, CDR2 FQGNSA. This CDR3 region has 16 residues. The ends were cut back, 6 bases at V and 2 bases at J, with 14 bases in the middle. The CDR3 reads CASSQQGGTGANVLTF. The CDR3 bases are TGTGCCAGCAGTCAGCAAGGCGGGACTGGGGCCAACGTCCTGACTTTC.

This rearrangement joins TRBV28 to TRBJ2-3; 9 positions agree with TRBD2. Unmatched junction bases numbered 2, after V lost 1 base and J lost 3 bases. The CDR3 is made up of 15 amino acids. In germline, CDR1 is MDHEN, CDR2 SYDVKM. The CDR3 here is CASSLFAGGTDTQYF. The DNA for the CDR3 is TGTGCCAGCAGTTTATTTGCGGGAGGGACAGATACGCAGTATTTT.

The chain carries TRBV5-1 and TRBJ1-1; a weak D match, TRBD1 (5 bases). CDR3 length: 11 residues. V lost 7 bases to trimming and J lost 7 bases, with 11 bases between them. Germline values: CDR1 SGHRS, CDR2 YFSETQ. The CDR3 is CASRSGGEAFF. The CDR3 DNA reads TGCGCCAGCCGATCGGGGGGTGAAGCTTTCTTT.

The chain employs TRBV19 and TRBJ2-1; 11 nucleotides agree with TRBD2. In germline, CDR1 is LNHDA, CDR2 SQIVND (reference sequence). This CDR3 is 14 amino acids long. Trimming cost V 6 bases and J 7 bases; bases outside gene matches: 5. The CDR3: CASSNRLAGNEQFF. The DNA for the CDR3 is TGTGCCAGTAGCAACCGACTAGCGGGAAATGAGCAGTTCTTC.

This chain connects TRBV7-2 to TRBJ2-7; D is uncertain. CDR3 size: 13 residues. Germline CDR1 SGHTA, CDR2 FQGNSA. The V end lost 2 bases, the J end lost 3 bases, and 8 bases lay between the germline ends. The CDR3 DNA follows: TGTGCCAGCAGCTTAATGTCCCTCTACGAGCAGTACTTC. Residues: CASSLMSLYEQYF.

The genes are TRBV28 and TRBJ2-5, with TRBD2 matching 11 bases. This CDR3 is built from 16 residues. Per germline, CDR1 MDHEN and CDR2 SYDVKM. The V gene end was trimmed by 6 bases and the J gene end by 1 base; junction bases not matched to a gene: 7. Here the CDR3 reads CASRPYGTSGQETQYF. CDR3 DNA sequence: TGTGCCAGCAGACCTTACGGGACTAGCGGCCAAGAGACCCAGTACTTC.

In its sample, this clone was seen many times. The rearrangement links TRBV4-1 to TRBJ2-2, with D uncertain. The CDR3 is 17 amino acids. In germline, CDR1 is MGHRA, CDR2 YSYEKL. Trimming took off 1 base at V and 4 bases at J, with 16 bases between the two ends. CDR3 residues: CASSQGRGFTATGELFF. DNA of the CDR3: TGCGCCAGCAGCCAAGGCCGAGGATTTACGGCCACCGGGGAGCTGTTTTTT.

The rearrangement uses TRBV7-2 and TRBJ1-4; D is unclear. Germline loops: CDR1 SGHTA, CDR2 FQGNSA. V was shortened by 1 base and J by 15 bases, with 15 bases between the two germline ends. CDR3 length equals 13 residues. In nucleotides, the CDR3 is TGTGCCAGCAGCTTAGGAGGAGGGAATCGGGTGTTTTTT. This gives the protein CASSLGGGNRVFF.

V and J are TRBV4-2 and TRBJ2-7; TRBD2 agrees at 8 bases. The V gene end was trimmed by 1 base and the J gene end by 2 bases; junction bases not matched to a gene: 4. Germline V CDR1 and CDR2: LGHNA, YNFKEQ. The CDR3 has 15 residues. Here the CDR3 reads CASSQGQRGPYEQYF. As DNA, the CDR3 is TGTGCCAGCAGCCAAGGGCAGCGGGGGCCCTACGAGCAGTACTTC.

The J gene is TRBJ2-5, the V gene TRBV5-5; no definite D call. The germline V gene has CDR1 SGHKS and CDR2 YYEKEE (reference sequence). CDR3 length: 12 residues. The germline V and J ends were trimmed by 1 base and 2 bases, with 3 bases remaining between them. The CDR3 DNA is TGTGCCAGCAGCTTGTCACAAGAGACCCAGTACTTC. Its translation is CASSLSQETQYF. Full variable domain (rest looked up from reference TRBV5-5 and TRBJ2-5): DAGVTQSPTHLIKTRGQQVTLRCSPISGHKSVSWYQQVLGQGPQFIFQYYEKEERGRGNFPDRFSARQFPNYSSELNVNALLLGDSALYLCASSLSQETQYFGPGTRLLVL.

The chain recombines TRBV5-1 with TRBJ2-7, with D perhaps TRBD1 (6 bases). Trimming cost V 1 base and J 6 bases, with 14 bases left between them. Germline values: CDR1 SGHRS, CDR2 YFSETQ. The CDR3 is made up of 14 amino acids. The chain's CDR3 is CASSLLQGGGEQYF. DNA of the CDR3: TGCGCCAGCAGCTTGTTACAGGGTGGAGGCGAGCAGTACTTC.

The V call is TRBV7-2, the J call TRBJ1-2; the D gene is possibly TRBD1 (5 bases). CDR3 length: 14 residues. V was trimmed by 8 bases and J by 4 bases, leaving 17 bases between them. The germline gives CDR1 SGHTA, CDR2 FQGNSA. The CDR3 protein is CASAPQTDLYGYTF. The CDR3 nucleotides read TGTGCCAGCGCCCCCCAGACAGATCTCTATGGCTACACCTTC.

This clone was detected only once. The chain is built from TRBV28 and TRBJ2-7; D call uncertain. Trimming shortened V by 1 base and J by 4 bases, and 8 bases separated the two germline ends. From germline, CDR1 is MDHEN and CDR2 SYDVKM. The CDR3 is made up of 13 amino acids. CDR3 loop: CASSLSTYYEQYF. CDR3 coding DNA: TGTGCCAGCAGTTTATCGACTTATTACGAGCAGTACTTC.

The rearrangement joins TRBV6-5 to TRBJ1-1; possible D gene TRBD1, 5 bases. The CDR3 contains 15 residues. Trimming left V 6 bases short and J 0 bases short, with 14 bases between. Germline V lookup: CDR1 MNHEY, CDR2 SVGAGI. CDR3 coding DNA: TGTGCCAGCAGCTGGGGGGACGGTGTGAACACTGAAGCTTTCTTT. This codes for CASSWGDGVNTEAFF.

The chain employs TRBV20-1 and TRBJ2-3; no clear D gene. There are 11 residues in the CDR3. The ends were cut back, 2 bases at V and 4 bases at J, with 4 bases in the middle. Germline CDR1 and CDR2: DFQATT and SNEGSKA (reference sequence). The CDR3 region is CSARNSDTQYF. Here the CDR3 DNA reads TGCAGTGCTAGAAACTCAGATACGCAGTATTTT.

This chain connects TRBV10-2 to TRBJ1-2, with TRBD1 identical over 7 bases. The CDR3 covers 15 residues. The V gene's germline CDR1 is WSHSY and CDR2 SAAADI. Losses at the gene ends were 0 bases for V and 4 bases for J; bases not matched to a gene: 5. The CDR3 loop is CASSESQGGLYGYTF. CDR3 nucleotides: TGCGCCAGCAGTGAGTCCCAGGGGGGTCTCTATGGCTACACCTTC.

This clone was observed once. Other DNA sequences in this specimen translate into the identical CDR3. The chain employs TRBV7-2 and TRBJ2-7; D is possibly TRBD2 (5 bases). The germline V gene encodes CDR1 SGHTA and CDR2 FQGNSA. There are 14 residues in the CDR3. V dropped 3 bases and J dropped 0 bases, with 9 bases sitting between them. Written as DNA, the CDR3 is TGTGCCAGCAGCTTGGTAGGGAGCTCCTACGAGCAGTACTTC. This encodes CASSLVGSSYEQYF.

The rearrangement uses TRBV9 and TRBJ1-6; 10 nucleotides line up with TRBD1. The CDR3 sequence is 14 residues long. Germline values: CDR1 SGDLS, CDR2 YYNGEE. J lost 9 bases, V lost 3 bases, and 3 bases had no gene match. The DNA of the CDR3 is TGTGCCAGCAGCGCGACAGGGGGCTCTTCACCCCTCCACTTT. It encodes CASSATGGSSPLHF.

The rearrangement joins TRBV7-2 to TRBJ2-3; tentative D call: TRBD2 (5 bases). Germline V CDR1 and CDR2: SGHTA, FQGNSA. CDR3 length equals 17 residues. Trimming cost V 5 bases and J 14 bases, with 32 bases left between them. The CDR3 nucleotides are TGTGCCAGCAGCCATAGTCCGCAAGGGAGCGGCCCAAGCCCAGGGTATTTT. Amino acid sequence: CASSHSPQGSGPSPGYF.

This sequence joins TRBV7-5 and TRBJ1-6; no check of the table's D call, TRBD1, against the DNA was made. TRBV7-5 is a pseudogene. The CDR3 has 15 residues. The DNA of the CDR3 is TGTGTCAGAAGCCCAGGTTTTACAGGGGGTTCACCCCTCCACTTT. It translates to CVRSPGFTGGSPLHF.

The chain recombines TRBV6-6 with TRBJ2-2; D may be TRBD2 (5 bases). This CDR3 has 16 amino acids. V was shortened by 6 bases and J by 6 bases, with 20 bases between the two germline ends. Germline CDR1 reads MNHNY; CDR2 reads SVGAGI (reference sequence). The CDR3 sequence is CASSQLEASIAGELFF. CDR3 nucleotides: TGTGCCAGCAGCCAACTGGAGGCTAGCATCGCCGGGGAGCTGTTTTTT.

CDR3 DNA sequence: TGTGCCAGCAGTGAAGACGGGACAGGACGCAATCAGCCCCAGCATTTT. As protein: CASSEDGTGRNQPQHF. V is TRBV6-1 and J is TRBJ1-5, with TRBD1 identical over 8 bases. Germline values: CDR1 MNHNS, CDR2 SASEGT. The CDR3 consists of 16 residues. The ends lost 1 base at V and 2 bases at J; junction bases unmatched: 4.

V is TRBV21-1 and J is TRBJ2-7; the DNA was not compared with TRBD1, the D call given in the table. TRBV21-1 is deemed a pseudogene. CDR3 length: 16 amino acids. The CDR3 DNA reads TGTGCCAGCAGCAATACGAGAAGGGACAGGGCCAACGAGCAGTACTTC. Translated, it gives CASSNTRRDRANEQYF.

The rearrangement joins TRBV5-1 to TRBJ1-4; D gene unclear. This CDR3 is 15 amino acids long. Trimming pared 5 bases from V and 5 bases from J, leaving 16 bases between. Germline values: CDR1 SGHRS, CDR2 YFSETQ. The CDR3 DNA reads TGCGCCAGCAGAAATGAGGGAGATAAAAATGAAAAACTGTTTTTT. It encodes CASRNEGDKNEKLFF.

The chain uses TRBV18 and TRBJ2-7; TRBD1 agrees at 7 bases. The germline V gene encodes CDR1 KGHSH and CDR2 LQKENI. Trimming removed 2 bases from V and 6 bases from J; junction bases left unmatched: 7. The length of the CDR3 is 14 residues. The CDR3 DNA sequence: TGTGCCAGCTCACCAGCACGACAGGGTGCCGAGCAGTACTTC. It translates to CASSPARQGAEQYF.

CDR3 nucleotide sequence: TGCGCCAGCAGCCGCAGTACAGGGGGCTCCTACAATGAGCAGTTCTTC. Encoded protein: CASSRSTGGSYNEQFF. The chain couples TRBV4-3 to TRBJ2-1; 8 bases match TRBD1. Germline trimming cut 4 bases from V and 0 bases from J; bases unmatched to any gene: 5. Germline CDR1 LGHNA, CDR2 YSLEER. The CDR3 has 16 amino acids.

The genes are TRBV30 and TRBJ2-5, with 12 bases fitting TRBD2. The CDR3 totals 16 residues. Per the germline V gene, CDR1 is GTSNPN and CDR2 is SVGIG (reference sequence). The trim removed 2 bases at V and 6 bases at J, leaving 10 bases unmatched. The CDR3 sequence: CAWSLSPSGGAQTQYF. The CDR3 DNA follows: TGTGCCTGGAGTCTCTCTCCTAGCGGGGGGGCCCAGACCCAGTACTTC.

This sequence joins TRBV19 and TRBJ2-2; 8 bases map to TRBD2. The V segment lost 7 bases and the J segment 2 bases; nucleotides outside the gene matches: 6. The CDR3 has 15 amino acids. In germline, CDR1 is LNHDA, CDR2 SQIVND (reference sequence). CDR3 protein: CASTISGINTGELFF. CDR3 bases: TGTGCCAGTACAATTAGCGGGATAAACACCGGGGAGCTGTTTTTT.

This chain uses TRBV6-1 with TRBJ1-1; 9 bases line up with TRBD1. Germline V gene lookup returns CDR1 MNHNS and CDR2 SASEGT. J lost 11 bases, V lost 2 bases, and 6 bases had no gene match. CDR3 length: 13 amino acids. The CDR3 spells CASSELRQGGAFF. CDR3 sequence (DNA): TGTGCCAGCAGTGAACTTAGACAGGGGGGGGCTTTCTTT.